The 25 T cell receptor beta chains presented below share a single source sample, sequenced in a study of blood T cell repertoires in COVID-19. Generated by immunoSEQ multiplex PCR, the TCRdb table keeps only in-frame clones and is missing some. The sample consists of roughly 440,000 clones, 70% to 90% of them appearing once. Specimen: peripheral blood. The receptors derive from a woman between 50 and 59 years old with COVID-19, enrolled during active disease.

This clone was counted a few times. The V and J genes are TRBV10-1 and TRBJ2-2; TRBD1 aligns across 8 bases. V was pared by 2 bases and J by 6 bases, with 5 bases of the junction left unmatched. The CDR3 totals 15 residues. CDR1 and CDR2 (germline): WNHNN, SYGVQD (reference sequence). CDR3 in amino acids: CASSEHRGRPGELFF. The CDR3 coding sequence is TGCGCCAGCAGTGAGCACAGGGGGAGGCCCGGGGAGCTGTTTTTT.

The count of this clone is one. V is TRBV11-2 and J is TRBJ2-3; 7 bases line up with TRBD2. Germline lookup yields CDR1 SGHAT and CDR2 FQNNGV. Germline trimming cut 0 bases from V and 3 bases from J; bases unmatched to any gene: 3. The CDR3 is 15 amino acids. The CDR3 region has the DNA TGTGCCAGCAGCTTAGATCTGGGGGGGACAGATACGCAGTATTTT. Encoded protein: CASSLDLGGTDTQYF.

The chain is built from TRBV5-1 and TRBJ1-2, with D possibly TRBD1 on 6 matching bases. The V and J ends lost 8 bases and 0 bases respectively, with 8 bases between them. The CDR3 is 12 amino acids. Germline assignment: CDR1 SGHRS and CDR2 YFSETQ. The CDR3 spells CASTGTNYGYTF. Here the CDR3 DNA reads TGCGCCAGTACAGGGACTAACTATGGCTACACCTTC.

The J gene is TRBJ2-1, the V gene TRBV7-3; 8 bases agree with TRBD2. J gave up 4 bases and V 3 bases, and 5 bases lay outside the gene matches. In germline, CDR1 is SGHTA, CDR2 FQGTGA. This CDR3 comprises 15 residues. For the CDR3, the DNA is TGTGCCAGCAGCTTCCGTAGCGGGGAGTACAATGAGCAGTTCTTC. This encodes CASSFRSGEYNEQFF.

The CDR3 DNA follows: TGTGCCAGCAGTTCCCCGGGACAGGTGGATACGCAGTATTTT. This translates into CASSSPGQVDTQYF. J is TRBJ2-3 and V is TRBV27; 8 nucleotides agree with TRBD1. This CDR3 comprises 14 residues. J lost 6 bases, V lost 4 bases, and 6 bases had no gene match. Germline V lookup: CDR1 MNHEY, CDR2 SMNVEV (reference sequence).

This rearrangement joins TRBV2 to TRBJ1-5, with 7 bases that match TRBD1. Germline CDR1 reads SNHLY; CDR2 reads FYNNEI. Trimming removed 7 bases from V and 1 base from J; junction bases left unmatched: 10. The CDR3 sequence is 16 residues long. The CDR3 reads CASTPTGPRSNQPQHF. The DNA for the CDR3 is TGTGCCAGCACCCCGACAGGGCCTAGGAGCAATCAGCCCCAGCATTTT.

CDR3 protein: CASSLSGQGHHGYTF. Written as DNA, the CDR3 is TGTGCCAGCAGCTTATCAGGACAGGGGCACCATGGCTACACCTTC. V usage is TRBV7-8 and J usage is TRBJ1-2, with 9 bases identical to TRBD1. Germline CDR1 is SGHVS and CDR2 is FQNEAQ. This CDR3 comprises 15 residues. J was trimmed by 6 bases and V by 2 bases; bases with no gene match: 7. Drawing the rest from reference TRBV7-8 and TRBJ1-2, the complete variable domain is GAGVSQSPRYKVAKRGQDVALRCDPISGHVSLFWYQQALGQGPEFLTYFQNEAQLDKSGLPSDRFFAERPEGSVSTLKIQRTQQEDSAVYLCASSLSGQGHHGYTFGSGTRLTVV.

The chain couples TRBV14 to TRBJ2-3; a possible D gene is TRBD2 (5 bases). V lost 4 bases and J lost 1, with 9 bases in between. Germline V gene data show CDR1 as SGHDN and CDR2 as FVKESK. This CDR3 contains 14 residues. The CDR3 reads CASSRPGGTDTQYF. DNA of the CDR3: TGTGCCAGCAGCCGGCCCGGGGGCACAGATACGCAGTATTTT.

This clone was recorded only once. J is TRBJ2-3 and V is TRBV29-1, with 13 bases matching TRBD2. Germline CDR1 and CDR2: SQVTM and ANQGSEA. Trimming cost V 0 bases and J 5 bases; bases outside gene matches: 8. This CDR3 region has 17 residues. In nucleotides, the CDR3 is TGCAGCGTTGAAGACCCGGTAACTAGCGGGGGGGGAGATACGCAGTATTTT. As protein: CSVEDPVTSGGGDTQYF.

J is TRBJ1-2 and V is TRBV5-5; 10 bases agree with TRBD1. CDR1 is SGHKS and CDR2 is YYEKEE in the germline V gene (reference sequence). The length of the CDR3 is 15 residues. V was pared by 2 bases and J by 6 bases, with 7 bases of the junction left unmatched. The CDR3 bases are TGTGCCAGCAGCTTTGACAGGGGGCAGGAAAATGGCTACACCTTC. It encodes CASSFDRGQENGYTF.

The genes are TRBV15 and TRBJ2-1; possible D gene TRBD1, 6 bases. The germline CDR1 and CDR2 sequences are LNHNV and YYDKDF (reference sequence). The CDR3 has 15 residues. Trimming took off 0 bases at V and 7 bases at J, with 13 bases between the two ends. The CDR3 DNA sequence: TGTGCCACCAGCAGAGATTTGGCCCAGGGGAATGAGCAGTTCTTC. This encodes CATSRDLAQGNEQFF.

CDR3 residues: CASSGPQEGNQPQHF. The CDR3 DNA is TGTGCCAGCAGCGGCCCCCAGGAGGGCAATCAGCCCCAGCATTTT. This chain connects TRBV9 to TRBJ1-5, with D hard to call. V was pared by 3 bases and J by 2 bases, with 12 bases between. The CDR3 extends over 15 amino acids. Germline loops: CDR1 SGDLS, CDR2 YYNGEE.

In its sample, this clone was seen once. This rearrangement joins TRBV10-3 to TRBJ1-6; D unclear. V lost 2 bases and J lost 5, with 13 bases in between. The germline CDR1 and CDR2 sequences are ENHRY and SYGVKD. The CDR3 is 16 amino acids. CDR3 sequence: CAISETGGQNNSPLHF. The CDR3 DNA reads as TGTGCCATCAGTGAGACGGGAGGGCAGAATAATTCACCCCTCCACTTT.

The chain is built from TRBV27 and TRBJ1-1; 8 bases agree with TRBD1. The CDR3 loop spans 14 amino acids. Per the germline V gene, CDR1 is MNHEY and CDR2 is SMNVEV (reference sequence). V lost 4 bases to trimming and J lost 3 bases; unmatched junction nucleotides: 4. CDR3 region: CASSSDRGDTEAFF. CDR3 DNA sequence: TGTGCCAGCAGTTCTGACAGGGGTGACACTGAAGCTTTCTTT.

The genes are TRBV28 and TRBJ1-1; 7 positions agree with TRBD1. The CDR3 spans 15 residues. V shed 6 bases and J 2 bases; nucleotides not matched to a gene: 9. Looked up from germline, CDR1 is MDHEN and CDR2 is SYDVKM. CDR3 residues: CASSTLDRANTEAFF. CDR3 DNA sequence: TGTGCCAGCAGCACCCTCGACAGGGCCAACACTGAAGCTTTCTTT.

The chain recombines TRBV2 with TRBJ2-5; D call uncertain. The CDR3 has 11 amino acids. V was trimmed by 11 bases and J by 5 bases, leaving 12 bases between them. Germline lookup yields CDR1 SNHLY and CDR2 FYNNEI. In DNA form, the CDR3 reads TGTGCCTCCTGGAGTAGGGAGACCCAGTACTTC. This gives the protein CASWSRETQYF.

This clone was picked up one time. The genes are TRBV4-1 and TRBJ1-3, with D unresolved. Germline V gives CDR1 MGHRA, CDR2 YSYEKL. The CDR3 is made up of 12 amino acids. Trimming stripped 4 bases from V and 4 bases from J, with 5 bases between. The CDR3 protein is CASSLVGNTIYF. The DNA for the CDR3 is TGCGCCAGCAGCCTCGTAGGAAACACCATATATTTT.

The V call is TRBV28, the J call TRBJ1-6; the D gene is possibly TRBD1 (6 bases). Germline CDR1 and CDR2: MDHEN and SYDVKM. The CDR3 spans 15 residues. Trimming shortened V by 4 bases and J by 9 bases, and 16 bases separated the two germline ends. CDR3 bases: TGTGCCAGCAGTTCATCCCAGGGGTTTGGTTCACCCCTCCACTTT. It codes for CASSSSQGFGSPLHF.

This rearrangement joins TRBV12-5 to TRBJ1-1; the match to TRBD1 covers 7 bases. The CDR3 totals 15 residues. Germline trimming cut 3 bases from V and 4 bases from J; bases unmatched to any gene: 8. Germline values: CDR1 LGHNT, CDR2 FRNRAP. Here the CDR3 DNA reads TGTGCTAGTGGTTTCATCCTTTCAGGGGGCACTGAAGCTTTCTTT. Its protein is CASGFILSGGTEAFF.

The genes are TRBV9 and TRBJ2-1, with 8 nucleotides matching TRBD1. This CDR3 region has 15 residues. CDR1 is SGDLS and CDR2 is YYNGEE in the germline V gene. Trimming at V came to 6 bases and at J to 7 bases, leaving 12 bases not matched to a gene. The CDR3 here is CASTRMGQVQNEQFF. The CDR3 DNA sequence: TGTGCCAGCACCCGAATGGGACAGGTACAGAATGAGCAGTTCTTC.

V usage is TRBV30 and J usage is TRBJ2-7; D not certain. Germline CDR1 GTSNPN, CDR2 SVGIG (reference sequence). Trimming took off 1 base at V and 5 bases at J, with 12 bases between the two ends. The CDR3 covers 13 residues. CDR3 sequence: CAWSDNSPDEQYF. The CDR3 nucleotides read TGTGCCTGGAGTGACAACAGTCCGGACGAGCAGTACTTC.

The chain's CDR3 is CASSFAVPSTDTQYF. The CDR3 bases are TGCGCCAGCAGCTTTGCAGTCCCTAGCACAGATACGCAGTATTTT. The V gene is TRBV5-1, the J gene TRBJ2-3; D is undetermined. The V gene lost 2 bases and the J gene lost 0 bases, with 10 bases spanning the gap. Germline V gene lookup returns CDR1 SGHRS and CDR2 YFSETQ. The CDR3 covers 15 residues.

Details on this clone: The sample contains more than one DNA sequence encoding this CDR3. This chain connects TRBV28 to TRBJ1-4; D gene ambiguous. The V and J ends lost 4 bases and 8 bases respectively, with 8 bases between them. The CDR3 is made up of 12 amino acids. From germline, CDR1 is MDHEN and CDR2 SYDVKM. CDR3 in amino acids: CASSSRGEKLFF. CDR3 DNA: TGTGCCAGCAGTTCCCGGGGAGAAAAACTGTTTTTT.

The chain combines TRBV3-1 (or the pseudogene TRBV3-2) with TRBJ1-1; no definite D call. The CDR3 spans 13 residues. Per the germline V gene, CDR1 is LGHDT and CDR2 is YNNKEL (reference sequence). The germline V and J ends were trimmed by 5 bases and 0 bases, with 7 bases remaining between them. CDR3 in DNA: TGTGCCAGCAGCTTCCGGGTGAACACTGAAGCTTTCTTT. Translation: CASSFRVNTEAFF.

The V and J genes are TRBV20-1 and TRBJ2-7, with D possibly TRBD1 on 5 matching bases. In germline, CDR1 is DFQATT, CDR2 SNEGSKA (reference sequence). The CDR3 extends over 11 amino acids. Trimming stripped 1 base from V and 5 bases from J, with 6 bases between. The CDR3 spells CSARVGHEQYF. The CDR3 DNA follows: TGCAGTGCTAGAGTGGGGCACGAGCAGTACTTC.